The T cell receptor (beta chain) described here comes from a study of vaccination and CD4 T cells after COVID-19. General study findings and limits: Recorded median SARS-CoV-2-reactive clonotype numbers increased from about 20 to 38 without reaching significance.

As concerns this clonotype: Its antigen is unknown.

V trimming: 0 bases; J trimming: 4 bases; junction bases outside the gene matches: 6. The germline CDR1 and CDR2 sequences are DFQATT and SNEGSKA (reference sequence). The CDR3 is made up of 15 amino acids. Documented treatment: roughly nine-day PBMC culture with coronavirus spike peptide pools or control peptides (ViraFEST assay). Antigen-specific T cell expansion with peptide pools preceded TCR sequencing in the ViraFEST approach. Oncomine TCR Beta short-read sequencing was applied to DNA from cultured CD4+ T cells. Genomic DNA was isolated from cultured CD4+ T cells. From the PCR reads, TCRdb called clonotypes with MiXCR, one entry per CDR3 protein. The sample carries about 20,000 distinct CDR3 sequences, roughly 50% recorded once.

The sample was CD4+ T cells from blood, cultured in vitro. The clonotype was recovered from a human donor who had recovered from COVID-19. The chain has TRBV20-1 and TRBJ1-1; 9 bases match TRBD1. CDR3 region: CSARDPVTGGTEAFF. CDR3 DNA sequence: TGCAGTGCTAGAGATCCAGTGACAGGGGGCACTGAAGCTTTCTTT.